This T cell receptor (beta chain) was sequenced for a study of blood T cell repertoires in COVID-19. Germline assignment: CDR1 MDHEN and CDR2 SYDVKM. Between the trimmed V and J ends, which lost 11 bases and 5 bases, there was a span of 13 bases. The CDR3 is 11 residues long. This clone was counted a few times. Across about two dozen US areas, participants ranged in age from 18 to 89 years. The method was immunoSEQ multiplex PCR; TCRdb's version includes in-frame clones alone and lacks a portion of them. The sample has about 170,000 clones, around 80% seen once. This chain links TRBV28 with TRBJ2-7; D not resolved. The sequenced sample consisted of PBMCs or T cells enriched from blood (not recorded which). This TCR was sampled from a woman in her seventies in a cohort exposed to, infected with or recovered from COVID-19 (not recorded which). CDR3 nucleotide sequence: TGTGCCGCCACAGCATCCCACGAGCAGTACTTC. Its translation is CAATASHEQYF.